A single sample gave rise to the 14 T cell receptor beta chains below, sequenced in a study of CD8+ T cells in alopecia areata. Noted treatment: oral pan-JAK inhibitor, 5-10 mg twice daily. RNA, once extracted, was reverse transcribed into cDNA for use as the sequencing template. Here immunoSEQ multiplex PCR was the method, and the copy in TCRdb shows in-frame clones only, minus some. Of about 180,000 clones listed, 58% are singletons. Source: CD4+ T cells sorted from blood, taken at approximately week 60, from a patient treated with tofacitinib. Every receptor here comes from a human donor with alopecia areata.

This chain connects TRBV9 to TRBJ2-5, with TRBD2 matching 10 bases. J lost 6 bases, V lost 3 bases, and 8 bases had no gene match. The CDR3 runs to 15 residues. Germline values: CDR1 SGDLS, CDR2 YYNGEE. For the CDR3, the DNA is TGTGCCAGCAGCGACCGAGCGGGGGGGCTGAAGACCCAGTACTTC. Its protein product is CASSDRAGGLKTQYF.

This clone appeared a single time. The rearrangement joins TRBV4-1 to TRBJ2-3; the D gene is possibly TRBD2 (7 bases). V lost 1 base and J 5 bases, leaving 19 bases between the germline ends. The germline CDR1 and CDR2 sequences are MGHRA and YSYEKL. The CDR3 sequence is 17 residues long. DNA for the CDR3: TGCGCCAGCAGCCAAGTCGGTCTATCGGGGGGCTTAGATACGCAGTATTTT. Protein: CASSQVGLSGGLDTQYF.

This clone was found a few times. The chain has TRBV6-1 and TRBJ1-2; TRBD1 agrees at 7 bases. The trim removed 5 bases at V and 5 bases at J, leaving 8 bases unmatched. The CDR3 is 14 amino acids. The germline V gene encodes CDR1 MNHNS and CDR2 SASEGT. Here the CDR3 DNA reads TGTGCCAGCAGTCGGTCACCAGGGGGTTATGGCTACACCTTC. Encoded protein: CASSRSPGGYGYTF.

The chain combines TRBV13 with TRBJ2-7, with 12 bases lining up with TRBD1. CDR1 and CDR2 from the germline V gene are PRHDT and FYEKMQ (reference sequence). This CDR3 is built from 17 residues. Trimming took 1 base from V and 0 from J; bases not matched to a gene: 4. Here the CDR3 reads CASSLAGTGGPSYEQYF. CDR3 in DNA: TGTGCCAGCAGCTTAGCTGGGACAGGGGGCCCCTCCTACGAGCAGTACTTC.

This rearrangement joins TRBV19 to TRBJ2-2; D is possibly TRBD2 (6 bases). The CDR3 extends over 17 amino acids. Germline CDR1 is LNHDA and CDR2 is SQIVND (reference sequence). V gave up 6 bases and J gave up 5 bases, with 22 bases separating them. DNA for the CDR3: TGTGCCAGTAGGGCCCACGGTGCAGGGAGGAAAACCGGGGAGCTGTTTTTT. It encodes CASRAHGAGRKTGELFF.

The gene calls are TRBV5-6 and TRBJ2-7; maybe TRBD2 (5 bases). Germline V lookup: CDR1 SGHDT, CDR2 YYEEEE. V dropped 1 base and J dropped 6 bases, with 11 bases sitting between them. This CDR3 comprises 13 residues. The CDR3 here is CASSLLQGSEQYF. CDR3 DNA sequence: TGTGCCAGCAGCTTGCTGCAAGGGAGCGAGCAGTACTTC.

This rearrangement joins TRBV7-3 to TRBJ2-4; TRBD1 matches at 7 bases. The CDR3 has 16 amino acids. With 5 bases clipped from V and 0 bases from J, the junction kept 7 bases outside the gene matches. CDR1 is SGHTA and CDR2 is FQGTGA in the germline V gene. CDR3 loop: CASSQTGNLAKNIQYF. DNA of the CDR3: TGTGCCAGCAGCCAGACAGGGAATCTAGCCAAAAACATTCAGTACTTC.

This chain joins TRBV9 and TRBJ2-4, with D possibly called TRBD1 or TRBD2 (5 bases each). CDR3 size: 15 residues. Trimming stripped 0 bases from V and 4 bases from J, with 11 bases between. Germline loops: CDR1 SGDLS, CDR2 YYNGEE. The CDR3: CASSVVPGQKNIQYF. In nucleotides, the CDR3 is TGTGCCAGCAGCGTAGTTCCGGGGCAGAAAAACATTCAGTACTTC.

The chain's CDR3 is CASSRVDGTDTQYF. The CDR3 DNA is TGTGCCAGCTCCAGGGTTGATGGCACAGATACGCAGTATTTT. J is TRBJ2-3 and V is TRBV6-1; tentative D call: TRBD1 (5 bases). Germline CDR1 MNHNS, CDR2 SASEGT. Trimming shortened V by 8 bases and J by 1 base, and 13 bases separated the two germline ends. This CDR3 comprises 14 residues.

The chain has TRBV11-2 and TRBJ2-5; D is perhaps TRBD1 (5 bases). This CDR3 contains 13 residues. V gave up 1 base and J gave up 2 bases, with 5 bases separating them. Germline V gene lookup returns CDR1 SGHAT and CDR2 FQNNGV. The CDR3 nucleotides read TGTGCCAGCAGCTTAGGACAGCAAGAGACCCAGTACTTC. The encoded protein is CASSLGQQETQYF.

This sequence joins TRBV11-3 and TRBJ2-5; D could derive from TRBD1 or TRBD2 (5 bases each). CDR1 is SGHNT, CDR2 YENEEA, per germline. This CDR3 is 14 amino acids long. V was trimmed by 4 bases and J by 1 base, leaving 10 bases between them. The CDR3 reads CASSSRGGQETQYF. In nucleotides, the CDR3 is TGTGCCAGCAGCTCCCGTGGGGGCCAAGAGACCCAGTACTTC.

This clone was seen only a few times. The V call is TRBV6-1, the J call TRBJ2-4; D gene unclear. Germline CDR1 is MNHNS and CDR2 is SASEGT. The length of the CDR3 is 15 residues. V dropped 1 base and J dropped 1 base, with 8 bases sitting between them. The CDR3 protein is CASSEVKGAKNIQYF. CDR3 bases: TGTGCCAGCAGTGAAGTAAAAGGGGCCAAAAACATTCAGTACTTC.

The gene calls are TRBV14 and TRBJ1-2; possibly TRBD1 for D (5 bases). V shed 4 bases and J shed 3 bases, with 21 bases lying between them. From germline, CDR1 is SGHDN and CDR2 FVKESK. CDR3 length: 17 residues. The CDR3, as DNA: TGTGCCAGCAGCCCCCTGACATCGACAGCCGAGGACTATGGCTACACCTTC. As protein: CASSPLTSTAEDYGYTF.

This clone was seen a single time. The chain carries TRBV19 and TRBJ2-7, with TRBD1 matching over 7 bases. Germline trimming cut 1 base from V and 6 bases from J; bases unmatched to any gene: 6. Germline lookup yields CDR1 LNHDA and CDR2 SQIVND (reference sequence). This CDR3 region has 14 residues. The CDR3 loop reads CASSIGRGRGEQYF. CDR3 DNA sequence: TGTGCCAGTAGTATAGGAAGGGGGCGCGGCGAGCAGTACTTC.